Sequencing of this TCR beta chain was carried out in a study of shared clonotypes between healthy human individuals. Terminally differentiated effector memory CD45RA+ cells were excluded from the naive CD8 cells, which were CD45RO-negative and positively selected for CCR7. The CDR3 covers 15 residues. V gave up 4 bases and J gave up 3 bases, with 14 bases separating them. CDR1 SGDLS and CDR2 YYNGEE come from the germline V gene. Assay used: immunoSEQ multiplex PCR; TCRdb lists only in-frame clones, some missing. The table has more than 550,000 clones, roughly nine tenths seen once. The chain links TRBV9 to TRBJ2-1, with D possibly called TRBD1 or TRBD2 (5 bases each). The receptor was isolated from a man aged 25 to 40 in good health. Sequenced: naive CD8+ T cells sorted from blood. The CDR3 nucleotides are TGTGCCAGCAGCCCGCCCGAGGGGAACTACAATGAGCAGTTCTTC. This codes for CASSPPEGNYNEQFF.